The 26 T cell receptor beta chains reported below all come from one sample, sequenced in a study of control samples from healthy donors and cancer patients. Repertoires were generated with immunoSEQ multiplex PCR, while TCRdb's copy carries only in-frame clones and drops some. Among more than 35,000 clones listed, 90% to 95% were seen once. The sample taken for sequencing was blood. Receptors were obtained from a man between 60 and 70 years old in good health.

The chain recombines TRBV30 with TRBJ2-1; D perhaps matches TRBD1 (5 bases). The CDR3 sequence is 16 residues long. The ends were cut back, 6 bases at V and 10 bases at J, with 28 bases in the middle. CDR1 and CDR2 from the germline V gene are GTSNPN and SVGIG (reference sequence). CDR3 amino acids: CACMVEGAMRIKEQFF. CDR3 coding DNA: TGTGCCTGTATGGTGGAAGGGGCAATGAGGATTAAGGAGCAGTTCTTC.

The genes are TRBV18 and TRBJ2-2; 12 nucleotides agree with TRBD2. This CDR3 comprises 17 residues. The V gene's germline CDR1 is KGHSH and CDR2 LQKENI. J was trimmed by 5 bases and V by 0 bases; bases with no gene match: 4. Here the CDR3 DNA reads TGTGCCAGCTCACCACCGACTAGCGGGAGCAGAACCGGGGAGCTGTTTTTT. Residues: CASSPPTSGSRTGELFF. Using reference TRBV18 and TRBJ2-2 for the parts outside the CDR3, the full variable domain is NAGVMQNPRHLVRRRGQEARLRCSPMKGHSHVYWYRQLPEEGLKFMVYLQKENIIDESGMPKERFSAEFPKEGPSILRIQQVVRGDSAAYFCASSPPTSGSRTGELFFGEGSRLTVL.

The genes are TRBV12-5 and TRBJ2-5; the D gene could be TRBD1 or TRBD2 (6 bases each). The CDR3 has 14 residues. Trimming took off 9 bases at V and 6 bases at J, with 20 bases between the two ends. CDR1 is LGHNT, CDR2 FRNRAP, per germline. CDR3 amino acids: CASSESGGGKTQYF. In nucleotides, the CDR3 is TGTGCTAGCTCGGAGTCCGGGGGCGGAAAGACCCAGTACTTC.

DNA of the CDR3: TGTGCCAGGGGACAGGGTTTTGGCTACACCTTC. This encodes CARGQGFGYTF. V and J are TRBV2 and TRBJ1-2; 9 nucleotides line up with TRBD1. V was pared by 9 bases and J by 7 bases, with 3 bases of the junction left unmatched. Germline CDR1 is SNHLY and CDR2 is FYNNEI. This CDR3 region has 11 residues.

On this clone itself: Likely a read error: the CDR3 ends without its conserved phenylalanine or tryptophan. The limits of the CDR3 on the DNA are not certain, so only TCRdb's listed CDR3 is given. CDR3 amino acids: CASSQDRAIRGG. This chain joins TRBV2 and TRBJ2-7. Germline V gene lookup returns CDR1 SNHLY and CDR2 FYNNEI. The CDR3 spans 12 amino acids, including both terminal residues.

The V call is TRBV27, the J call TRBJ2-1; D may be TRBD2 (6 bases). Per the germline V gene, CDR1 is MNHEY and CDR2 is SMNVEV (reference sequence). The ends were cut back, 0 bases at V and 9 bases at J, with 21 bases in the middle. The CDR3 contains 17 residues. The CDR3 is CASSLSRGGIGRGEQFF. DNA of the CDR3: TGTGCCAGCAGTTTATCCCGGGGCGGGATAGGCCGTGGTGAGCAGTTCTTC.

The V and J genes are TRBV4-1 and TRBJ2-3; a possible D gene is TRBD2 (5 bases). The CDR3 covers 15 residues. The germline CDR1 and CDR2 sequences are MGHRA and YSYEKL. V was clipped by 9 bases and J by 4 bases, with 20 bases between them. CDR3 coding DNA: TGCGCCAGTTCCCTGATCGGGAAGGAGGCAGATACGCAGTATTTT. As protein: CASSLIGKEADTQYF.

The chain couples TRBV6-4 to TRBJ2-3; TRBD2 matches at 11 bases. The CDR3 extends over 16 amino acids. Per the germline V gene, CDR1 is MRHNA and CDR2 is SNTAGT. The V segment lost 5 bases and the J segment 4 bases; nucleotides outside the gene matches: 8. The CDR3 loop is CASSFIAGGGPDTQYF. In DNA form, the CDR3 reads TGTGCCAGCAGTTTCATAGCGGGAGGGGGCCCAGATACGCAGTATTTT.

The rearrangement joins TRBV6-1 to TRBJ2-5; D is unresolved. This CDR3 contains 15 residues. Germline values: CDR1 MNHNS, CDR2 SASEGT. The V end was cut by 3 bases, the J end by 4 bases, with 15 bases between. CDR3: CASSDGAGFRETQYF. In DNA, the CDR3 is TGTGCCAGCAGTGACGGAGCCGGGTTCAGAGAGACCCAGTACTTC.

V and J are TRBV3-1 (or the pseudogene TRBV3-2) and TRBJ2-1; D is uncertain. Germline CDR1 reads LGHDT; CDR2 reads YNNKEL (reference sequence). CDR3 size: 12 residues. V lost 7 bases to trimming and J lost 5 bases, with 9 bases between them. CDR3 DNA: TGTGCCAGCACCCGGACGGACAATGAGCAGTTCTTC. It is translated as CASTRTDNEQFF.

The gene calls are TRBV30 and TRBJ2-2; no definite D call. The CDR3 consists of 13 residues. V shed 0 bases and J shed 5 bases, with 7 bases lying between them. Germline-derived CDR1 and CDR2 are GTSNPN and SVGIG (reference sequence). This CDR3 is CAWSVHGTGELFF. The CDR3 DNA is TGTGCCTGGAGTGTACACGGGACCGGGGAGCTGTTTTTT. Based on the CDR3 plus reference TRBV30 and TRBJ2-2, the full variable domain is SQTIHQWPATLVQPVGSPLSLECTVEGTSNPNLYWYRQAAGRGLQLLFYSVGIGQISSEVPQNLSASRPQDRQFILSSKKLLLSDSGFYLCAWSVHGTGELFFGEGSRLTVL.

The rearrangement links TRBV27 to TRBJ2-3; D possibly corresponds to TRBD2 (6 bases). This CDR3 is built from 13 residues. CDR1 and CDR2 from the germline V gene are MNHEY and SMNVEV (reference sequence). Trimming pared 7 bases from V and 1 base from J, leaving 9 bases between. The CDR3 DNA is TGTGCCAGCAACCGACTAGGCACAGATACGCAGTATTTT. This gives the protein CASNRLGTDTQYF.

The rearrangement joins TRBV7-2 to TRBJ2-1; possibly TRBD2 for D (5 bases). Germline V lookup: CDR1 SGHTA, CDR2 FQGNSA. Trimming pared 5 bases from V and 9 bases from J, leaving 14 bases between. CDR3 length: 13 amino acids. Here the CDR3 reads CASSVDFSGEQFF. In DNA form, the CDR3 reads TGTGCCAGCAGCGTGGACTTCAGCGGTGAGCAGTTCTTC.

This chain connects TRBV27 to TRBJ1-1, with 9 bases that match TRBD1. V shed 2 bases, J shed 6 bases, and the junction held 4 bases outside the gene matches. This CDR3 region has 14 residues. Germline values: CDR1 MNHEY, CDR2 SMNVEV (reference sequence). CDR3 DNA: TGTGCCAGCAGTTTAGACAGGGGGTTGGCTGAAGCTTTCTTT. Its translation: CASSLDRGLAEAFF.

This clone was recorded once. A read error may account for a junction end that differs from germline. V and J are TRBV4-2 and TRBJ1-2, with TRBD1 matching 9 bases. The CDR3 consists of 16 residues. From germline, CDR1 is LGHNA and CDR2 YNFKEQ. The CDR3 sequence: CASNQQGAGANYGYTF. CDR3 in DNA: TGTGCCAGCAACCAACAGGGGGCTGGAGCTAACTATGGCTACACCTTC.

The V call is TRBV2, the J call TRBJ1-4, with a possible D match to TRBD1 (6 bases). Germline assignment: CDR1 SNHLY and CDR2 FYNNEI. The V and J ends lost 6 bases and 4 bases respectively, with 18 bases between them. The CDR3 extends over 16 amino acids. The CDR3, as DNA: TGTGCCAGCAGCCCACGAAGGGGGATTGGTAATGAAAAACTGTTTTTT. Protein sequence: CASSPRRGIGNEKLFF.

The chain has TRBV6-1 and TRBJ1-6, with D unclear. The CDR3 runs 19 residues. Germline lookup yields CDR1 MNHNS and CDR2 SASEGT. The V gene lost 4 bases and the J gene lost 5 bases, with 24 bases spanning the gap. The CDR3 region has the DNA TGTGCCAGCAGTGTAATGCCGGAAAACGTGGCGTATAATAATTCACCCCTCCACTTT. This encodes CASSVMPENVAYNNSPLHF.

The CDR3 sequence: CASLETGTEAFF. The CDR3 nucleotides are TGTGCCAGCCTGGAAACGGGGACTGAAGCTTTCTTT. The V call is TRBV2, the J call TRBJ1-1, with D hard to call. Germline assignment: CDR1 SNHLY and CDR2 FYNNEI. V lost 8 bases, J lost 5 bases, and 12 bases lay in between. This CDR3 contains 12 residues.

This rearrangement joins TRBV28 to TRBJ2-2; TRBD1 matches 8 bases. Germline V gene sequence: CDR1 MDHEN, CDR2 SYDVKM. The V gene end was trimmed by 4 bases and the J gene end by 7 bases; junction bases not matched to a gene: 5. The CDR3 sequence is 14 residues long. CDR3 residues: CASSSRGPVGELFF. The CDR3 region has the DNA TGTGCCAGCAGTTCCAGGGGGCCAGTCGGGGAGCTGTTTTTT.

The DNA for the CDR3 is TGTGCCAGCAGCCACCCCGGGACAGGCGCCTACGAGCAGTACTTC. This codes for CASSHPGTGAYEQYF. The rearrangement links TRBV16 to TRBJ2-7; 8 positions agree with TRBD1. Germline V CDR1 and CDR2: KGHSY, FQNENV. Trimming at V came to 3 bases and at J to 2 bases, leaving 6 bases not matched to a gene. The CDR3 sequence is 15 residues long.

The chain combines TRBV15 with TRBJ1-2, with D uncertain. V was cut by 4 bases and J by 4 bases, with 19 bases left in between. The CDR3 runs 16 residues. Germline V gives CDR1 LNHNV, CDR2 YYDKDF (reference sequence). The CDR3 DNA reads TGTGCCACCAGCACGGAACGCCAAGGCGAAATCTATGGCTACACCTTC. It is translated as CATSTERQGEIYGYTF.

Details on this clone: One end of the junction does not line up with germline, which may come from a read error. The chain recombines TRBV7-7 with TRBJ2-1; 10 nucleotides agree with TRBD1. From germline, CDR1 is SSHAT and CDR2 FNYEAQ (reference sequence). This CDR3 has 15 residues. CDR3 residues: CASSSSGTGDNEQFF. CDR3 nucleotide sequence: TGTGCTAGCAGCTCATCCGGGACAGGGGACAATGAGCAGTTCTTC. The full variable domain, rest sourced from reference TRBV7-7 and TRBJ2-1, is GAGVSQSPRYKVTKRGQDVTLRCDPISSHATLYWYQQALGQGPEFLTYFNYEAQPDKSGLPSDRFSAERPEGSISTLTIQRTEQRDSAMYRCASSSSGTGDNEQFFGPGTRLTVL.

The V gene is TRBV12-3 or TRBV12-4, the J gene TRBJ1-2; perhaps TRBD1 as D (5 bases). The CDR3 extends over 12 amino acids. V lost 6 bases and J lost 6, with 11 bases in between. The CDR3 loop reads CASRATEDGYTF. CDR3 coding DNA: TGTGCCAGCAGGGCGACAGAGGATGGCTACACCTTC.

The chain carries TRBV18 and TRBJ1-5, with D maybe TRBD1 (6 bases). The germline CDR1 and CDR2 sequences are KGHSH and LQKENI. Trimming stripped 3 bases from V and 4 bases from J, with 13 bases between. The CDR3 contains 15 residues. CDR3 DNA sequence: TGTGCCAGCTCACCGAACAGGGTAGGAAATCAGCCCCAGCATTTT. It encodes CASSPNRVGNQPQHF.

J is TRBJ2-3 and V is TRBV6-6; 11 bases are shared with TRBD1. J was trimmed by 5 bases and V by 10 bases; bases with no gene match: 5. The CDR3 contains 13 residues. Germline V lookup: CDR1 MNHNY, CDR2 SVGAGI (reference sequence). CDR3 nucleotide sequence: TGTGCCACAGGACAGGGGGCAGGAGATACGCAGTATTTT. Its translation: CATGQGAGDTQYF.

The chain joins TRBV4-2 to TRBJ2-3; no clear D. Trimming left V 5 bases short and J 4 bases short, with 7 bases between. This CDR3 has 12 residues. The germline V gene encodes CDR1 LGHNA and CDR2 YNFKEQ. The CDR3 DNA reads TGTGCCAGCAGCTATCACTCAGATACGCAGTATTTT. Its protein is CASSYHSDTQYF.